The rows below give T cell receptor beta chains drawn from one sample of a study of blood T cell repertoires in COVID-19. Repertoires were generated with immunoSEQ multiplex PCR, while TCRdb's copy carries only in-frame clones and drops some. The table shows roughly 200,000 clones, with around 90% occurring only once. Sequencing used PBMCs or T cells enriched from blood (not recorded which). The source of these receptors is a man aged 30 to 45 who had recovered from COVID-19. Each CDR3 is given without its conserved first and last residue. The order of the fields is V gene, J gene, CDR3 protein.

V gene: TRBV29-1; J gene: TRBJ1-1; CDR3 protein: SAEQGYAF
V gene: TRBV6-5; J gene: TRBJ1-2; CDR3 protein: ASSYSGTGGYGYT
V gene: TRBV27; J gene: TRBJ1-3; CDR3 protein: ASSPQREGTGNTIY
V gene: TRBV7-2; J gene: TRBJ2-3; CDR3 protein: ASSPGLAGGDTQY
V gene: TRBV15; J gene: TRBJ1-3; CDR3 protein: ATSSFLVSGNTIY
V gene: TRBV9; J gene: TRBJ2-5; CDR3 protein: ASSEGHNQETQY
V gene: TRBV24-1; J gene: TRBJ1-2; CDR3 protein: ATSDRSGGGYT
V gene: TRBV13; J gene: TRBJ2-3; CDR3 protein: ASSLVGGTASGRALDTQY
V gene: TRBV7-2; J gene: TRBJ2-2; CDR3 protein: ASSLEGLAGVAGELF
V gene: TRBV28; J gene: TRBJ2-7; CDR3 protein: ASRDNPYEQY
V gene: TRBV27; J gene: TRBJ2-1; CDR3 protein: ASSGEGEQF
V gene: TRBV3-1/TRBV3-2; J gene: TRBJ1-2; CDR3 protein: ASSQGGLYGYT
V gene: TRBV19; J gene: TRBJ2-2; CDR3 protein: AARDYNLLNTGELF
V gene: TRBV28; J gene: TRBJ2-2; CDR3 protein: ASSSRQGARTGELF
V gene: TRBV28; J gene: TRBJ2-1; CDR3 protein: ASTPPDRGNTDEQF
V gene: TRBV19; J gene: TRBJ2-1; CDR3 protein: ASNLHGRDNEQF
V gene: TRBV6-5; J gene: TRBJ2-3; CDR3 protein: ATSYKGRTLDTQY
V gene: TRBV30; J gene: TRBJ1-2; CDR3 protein: AWRAGTGVYYGYT
V gene: TRBV5-1; J gene: TRBJ2-3; CDR3 protein: ASSVPGGTDTQY
V gene: TRBV5-1; J gene: TRBJ1-2; CDR3 protein: ASNPTEGQGARGYT
V gene: TRBV19; J gene: TRBJ1-6; CDR3 protein: ASSSNSPLH
V gene: TRBV4-2; J gene: TRBJ2-2; CDR3 protein: ASSQGPGTGRPGGPNTGELF
V gene: TRBV2; J gene: TRBJ2-3; CDR3 protein: ASSLGLAGGDTQY
V gene: TRBV5-4; J gene: TRBJ2-5; CDR3 protein: ASSSGDRGAETQY
V gene: TRBV10-3; J gene: TRBJ2-3; CDR3 protein: AIKSGESSTDTQY
V gene: TRBV4-1; J gene: TRBJ1-1; CDR3 protein: ASSHKNRGGGWNTEAF
V gene: TRBV3-1/TRBV3-2; J gene: TRBJ2-6; CDR3 protein: ASSTRGPGANVLT
V gene: TRBV5-1; J gene: TRBJ2-3; CDR3 protein: ASIPGTSATHTQY
V gene: TRBV19; J gene: TRBJ1-1; CDR3 protein: ASSNTGGAGTEAF
V gene: TRBV28; J gene: TRBJ1-6; CDR3 protein: ASSLGVITGLSSPLH